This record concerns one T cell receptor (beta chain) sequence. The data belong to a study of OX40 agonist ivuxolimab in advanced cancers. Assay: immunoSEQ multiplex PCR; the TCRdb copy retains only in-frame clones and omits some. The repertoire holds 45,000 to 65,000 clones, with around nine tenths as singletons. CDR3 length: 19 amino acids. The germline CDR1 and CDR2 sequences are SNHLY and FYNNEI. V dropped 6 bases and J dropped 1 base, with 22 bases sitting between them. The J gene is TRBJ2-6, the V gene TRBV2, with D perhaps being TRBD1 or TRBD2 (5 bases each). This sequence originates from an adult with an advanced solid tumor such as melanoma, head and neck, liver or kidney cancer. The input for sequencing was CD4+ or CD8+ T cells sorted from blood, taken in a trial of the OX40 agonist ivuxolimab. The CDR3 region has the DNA TGTGCCAGCAGACCACCACGGGACCGGCTATCTTCTGGGGCCAACGTCCTGACTTTC. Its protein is CASRPPRDRLSSGANVLTF.